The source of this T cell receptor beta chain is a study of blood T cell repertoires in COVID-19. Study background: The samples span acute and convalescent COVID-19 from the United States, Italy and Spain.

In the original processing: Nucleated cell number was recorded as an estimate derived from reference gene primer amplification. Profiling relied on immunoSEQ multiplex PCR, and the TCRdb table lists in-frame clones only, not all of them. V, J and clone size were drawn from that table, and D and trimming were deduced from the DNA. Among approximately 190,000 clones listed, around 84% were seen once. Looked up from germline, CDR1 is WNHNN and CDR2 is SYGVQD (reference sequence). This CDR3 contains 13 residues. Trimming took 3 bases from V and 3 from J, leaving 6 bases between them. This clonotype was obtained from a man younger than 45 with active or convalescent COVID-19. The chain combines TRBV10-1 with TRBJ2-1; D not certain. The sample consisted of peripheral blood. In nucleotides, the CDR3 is TGCGCCAGCAGTGACGAGGACTACAATGAGCAGTTCTTC. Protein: CASSDEDYNEQFF.